This T cell receptor (beta chain) came from a study of early T cells in non-severe SARS-CoV-2 infection. Study-wide background: The sequenced material was bulk RNA from unsorted whole blood, and its chains were unpaired. Study findings and constraints: Database matching using VDJdb favored anti-spike CD8 responses, with private and CD4 specificities left missing.

This clonotype has a count of ten or more. Its antigen is not identified. The protocol attached unique molecular identifiers to individual cDNA molecules. From the 5' RACE reads, TCRdb called clonotypes with MiXCR, one entry per CDR3 protein. The table shows tens of thousands of distinct CDR3 sequences, with less than 15% occurring only once. The receptor comes from an adult who was a healthcare worker with PCR-confirmed SARS-CoV-2 infection or an uninfected control (not recorded which). Specimen: whole blood.

The CDR3 DNA follows: TGCAGCGTTTGGGGGGGCGAGGGTGGCTACACCTTC. It translates to CSVWGGEGGYTF. V is TRBV29-1 and J is TRBJ1-2; perhaps TRBD1 as D (6 bases). The germline CDR1 and CDR2 sequences are SQVTM and ANQGSEA. This CDR3 is 12 amino acids long. Trimming took off 5 bases at V and 7 bases at J, with 14 bases between the two ends.